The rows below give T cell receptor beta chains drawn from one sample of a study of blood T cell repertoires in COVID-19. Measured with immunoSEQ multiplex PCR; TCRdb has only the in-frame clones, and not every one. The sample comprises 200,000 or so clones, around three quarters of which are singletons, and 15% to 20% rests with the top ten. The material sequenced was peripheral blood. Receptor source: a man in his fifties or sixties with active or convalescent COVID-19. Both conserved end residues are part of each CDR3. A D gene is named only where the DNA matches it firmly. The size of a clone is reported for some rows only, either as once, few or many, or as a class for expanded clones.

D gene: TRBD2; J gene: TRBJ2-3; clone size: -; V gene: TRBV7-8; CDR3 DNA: TGTGCCAGCAGCTTAATCGCGGGAGGGCGAACAGATACGCAGTATTTT; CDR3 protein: CASSLIAGGRTDTQYF
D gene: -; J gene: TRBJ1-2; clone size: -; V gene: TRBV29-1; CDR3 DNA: TGCAGCGCCCAGACCCCGACTGGCGCGGGTGCCTATGGCTACACCTTC; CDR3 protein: CSAQTPTGAGAYGYTF
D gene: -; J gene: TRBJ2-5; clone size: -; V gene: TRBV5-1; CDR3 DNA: TGCGCCAGCATCCAGGACACCCATGGAGAGACCCAGTACTTC; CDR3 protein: CASIQDTHGETQYF
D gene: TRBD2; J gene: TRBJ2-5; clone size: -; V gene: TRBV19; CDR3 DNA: TGTGCCAGTGGCCTAGCGGGAGACTTGAAGACCCAGTACTTC; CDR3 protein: CASGLAGDLKTQYF
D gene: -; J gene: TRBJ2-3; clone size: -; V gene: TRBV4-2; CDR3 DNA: TGTGCCAGCAGCCAAGAATCAGGGGAAGATACGCAGTATTTT; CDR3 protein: CASSQESGEDTQYF
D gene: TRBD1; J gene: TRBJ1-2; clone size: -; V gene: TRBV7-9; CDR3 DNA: TGTGCCAGCAGCCGGGGACAGTCCAACTATGGCTACACCTTC; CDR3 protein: CASSRGQSNYGYTF
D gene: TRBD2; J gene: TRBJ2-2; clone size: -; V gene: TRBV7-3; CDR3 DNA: TGTGCCAGCAGCTTAAACCCCCTTACAGCGGGGACCGGGGAGCTGTTTTTT; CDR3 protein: CASSLNPLTAGTGELFF
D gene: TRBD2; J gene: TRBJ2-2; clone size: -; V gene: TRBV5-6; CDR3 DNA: TGTGCCAGCAGCCCAGGACTAGCGGCCACCGGGGAGCTGTTTTTT; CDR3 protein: CASSPGLAATGELFF
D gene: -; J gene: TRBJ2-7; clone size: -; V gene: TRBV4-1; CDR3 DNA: TGCGCCAGCAGCCAAGGGGGGGACTACGAGCAGTACTTC; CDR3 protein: CASSQGGDYEQYF
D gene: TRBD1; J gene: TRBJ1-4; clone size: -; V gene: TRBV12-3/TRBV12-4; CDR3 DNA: TGTGCGTCACAGGGGGATGAAAAACTGTTTTTT; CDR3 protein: CASQGDEKLFF
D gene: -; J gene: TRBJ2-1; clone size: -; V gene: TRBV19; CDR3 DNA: TGTGCCAGTAGTATAGTAGTCTGGAATGAGCAGTTCTTC; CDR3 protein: CASSIVVWNEQFF
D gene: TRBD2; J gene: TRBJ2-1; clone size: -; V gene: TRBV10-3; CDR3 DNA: TGTGCCATCAGCGCCCTAGCGGGGAGGGCCAATGAGCAGTTCTTC; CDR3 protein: CAISALAGRANEQFF
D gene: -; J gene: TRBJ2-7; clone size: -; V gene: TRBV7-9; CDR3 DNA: TGTGCCAGCAGCTGGACTCCGAGCTCCTACGAGCAGTACTTC; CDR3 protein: CASSWTPSSYEQYF
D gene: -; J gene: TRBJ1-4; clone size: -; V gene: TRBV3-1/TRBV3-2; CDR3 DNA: TGTGCCAGCAGCCAAAGGCAGGGAAATGAAAAACTGTTTTTT; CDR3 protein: CASSQRQGNEKLFF
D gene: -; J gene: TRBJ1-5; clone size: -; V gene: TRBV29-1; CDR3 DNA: TGCAGCGCGGGGGAGGGAGTCGGCCAGCCCCAGCATTTT; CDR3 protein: CSAGEGVGQPQHF
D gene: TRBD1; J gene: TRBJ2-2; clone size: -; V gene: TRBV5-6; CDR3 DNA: TGTGCCAGCAGCCGGACAGGGGTACGGGAGCTGTTTTTT; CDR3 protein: CASSRTGVRELFF
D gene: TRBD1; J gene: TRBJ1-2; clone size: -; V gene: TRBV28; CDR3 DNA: TGTGCCAGCATGAGGCCGGGACAGGGGGCCCCAAACTATGGCTACACCTTC; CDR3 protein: CASMRPGQGAPNYGYTF
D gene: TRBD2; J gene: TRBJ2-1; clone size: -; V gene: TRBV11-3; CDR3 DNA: TGTGCCAGCAGCTTAAGACTAGCGGGAGTGGTTGAGCAGTTCTTC; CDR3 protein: CASSLRLAGVVEQFF
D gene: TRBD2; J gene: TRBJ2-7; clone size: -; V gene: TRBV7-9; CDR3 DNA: TGTGCCAGCAGCTTGACTAGCGGGAGGGTAGGGCAGTACTTC; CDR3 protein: CASSLTSGRVGQYF
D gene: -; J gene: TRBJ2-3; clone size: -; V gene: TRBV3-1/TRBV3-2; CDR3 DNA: TGTGCCAGCAGCCAAGCCCTGAGAGATACGCAGTATTTT; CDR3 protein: CASSQALRDTQYF
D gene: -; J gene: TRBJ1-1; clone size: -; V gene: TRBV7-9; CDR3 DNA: TGTGCCAGCAGCTTAGACCGAAGCACGAACGAAGCTTTCTTT; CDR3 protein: CASSLDRSTNEAFF
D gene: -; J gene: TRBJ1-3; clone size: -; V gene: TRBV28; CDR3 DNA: TGTGCCAGCAGTTTGACTGGCTTCTCTGGAAACACCATATATTTT; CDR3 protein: CASSLTGFSGNTIYF
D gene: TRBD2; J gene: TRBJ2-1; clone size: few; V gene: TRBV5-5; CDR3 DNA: TGTGCCAGCACCGGACTAGCGGGCTCCTACAATGAGCAGTTCTTC; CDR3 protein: CASTGLAGSYNEQFF
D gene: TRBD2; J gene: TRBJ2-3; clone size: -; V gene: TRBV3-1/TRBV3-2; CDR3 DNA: TGTGCCAGCAGCAGGCCTAGCGGGAGCCAGGCAGATACGCAGTATTTT; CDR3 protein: CASSRPSGSQADTQYF
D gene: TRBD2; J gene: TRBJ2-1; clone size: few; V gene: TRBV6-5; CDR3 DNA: TGTGCCGCCCTCATGACTAGCGGGTCCTACAATGAGCAGTTCTTC; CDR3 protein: CAALMTSGSYNEQFF
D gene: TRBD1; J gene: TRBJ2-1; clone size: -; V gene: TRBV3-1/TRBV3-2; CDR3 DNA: TGTGCCAGCAGCCACCCCGGGACAGTAAAAAATGAGCAGTTCTTC; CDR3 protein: CASSHPGTVKNEQFF
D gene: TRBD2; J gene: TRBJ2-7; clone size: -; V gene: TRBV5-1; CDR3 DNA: TGCGCCAGCAGCTTGGGTCCTAGCGGGAGCACCTACGAGCAGTACTTC; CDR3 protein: CASSLGPSGSTYEQYF
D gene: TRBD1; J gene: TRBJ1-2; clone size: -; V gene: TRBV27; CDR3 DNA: TGTGCCAGCAGTCCCCCCCCCGGGACAGGGGGCGGCTACACCTTC; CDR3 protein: CASSPPPGTGGGYTF
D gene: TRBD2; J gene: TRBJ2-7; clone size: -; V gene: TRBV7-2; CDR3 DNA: TGTGCCAGCAGCTTACTGGGACTAGCGGGAGGGGTCGACGAGCAGTACTTC; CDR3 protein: CASSLLGLAGGVDEQYF
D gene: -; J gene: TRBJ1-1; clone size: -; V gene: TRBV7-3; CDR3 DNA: TGTGCCAGCAGCTTAAATCCAGGGATAAGTACTGAAGCTTTCTTT; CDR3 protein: CASSLNPGISTEAFF
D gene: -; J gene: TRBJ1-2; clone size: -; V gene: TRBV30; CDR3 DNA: TGTGCCTGGAGTGTAGGGGACTATGGCTACACCTTC; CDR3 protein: CAWSVGDYGYTF